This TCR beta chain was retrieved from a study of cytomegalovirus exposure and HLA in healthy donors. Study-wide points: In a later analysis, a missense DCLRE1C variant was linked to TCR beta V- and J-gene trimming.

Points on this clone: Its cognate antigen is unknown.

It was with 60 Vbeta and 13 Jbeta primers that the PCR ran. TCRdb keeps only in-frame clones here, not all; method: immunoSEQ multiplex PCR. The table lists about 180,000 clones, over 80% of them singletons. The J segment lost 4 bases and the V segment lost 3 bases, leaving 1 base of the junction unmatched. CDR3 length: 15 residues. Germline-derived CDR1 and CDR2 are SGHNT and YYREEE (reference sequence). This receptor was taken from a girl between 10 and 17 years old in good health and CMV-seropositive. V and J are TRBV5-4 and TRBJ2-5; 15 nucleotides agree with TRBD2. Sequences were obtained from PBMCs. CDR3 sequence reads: CASSWTSGRGETQYF. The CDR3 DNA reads TGTGCCAGCAGCTGGACTAGCGGGAGGGGAGAGACCCAGTACTTC.